This is a list of T cell receptor beta chains from one sample in a study of beta chain features in type 1 diabetes. Using immunoSEQ multiplex PCR, the repertoire was profiled, and TCRdb retains in-frame clones only, with some absent. The repertoire holds about 39,000 clones, with approximately 50% as singletons. The sample comprised central memory CD4+ T cells from blood. These receptors were collected from a woman under 30 in good health. CDR3s include the opening cysteine and the closing phenylalanine or tryptophan. A D gene is named only where the DNA matches it firmly. Size tells how often a clone was seen (once, few, many) or the class of an expanded clone, and some rows leave it out.

>-|-|TRBV5-1|TRBJ1-2
TGCGCCAGCAGCCCCCGGGAATCACAGTATTATGGCTACACCTTC
CASSPRESQYYGYTF
>-|TRBD2|TRBV30|TRBJ2-1
TGTGCCTGGAGCAATGCGGCGGGGGGGCCCGTCGAGCAGTTCTTC
CAWSNAAGGPVEQFF
>-|TRBD2|TRBV2|TRBJ2-3
TGTGCCAGCAGCCGCGGGACTAGCGGGGTCACAGATACGCAGTATTTT
CASSRGTSGVTDTQYF
>-|TRBD2|TRBV28|TRBJ2-4
TGTGCCAGCAGTTCGGGGACTAGCAAAAACATTCAGTACTTC
CASSSGTSKNIQYF
>few|-|TRBV5-4|TRBJ1-4
TGTGCCAGCAGCTTAGGGGGTAATGAAAAACTGTTTTTT
CASSLGGNEKLFF
>-|-|TRBV6-1|TRBJ2-7
TGTGCCAGCAGTGAAAAAGGGGTCTCTCTGTGGTACGAGCAGTACTTC
CASSEKGVSLWYEQYF
>-|-|TRBV11-2|TRBJ1-3
TGTGCCAGCAGCCCGGGACTTAGCTCTGGAAGCACCATATATTTT
CASSPGLSSGSTIYF
>few|TRBD2|TRBV7-2|TRBJ2-3
TGTGCCAGCAGCCAAAGCGGGGTGGCAGATACGCAGTATTTT
CASSQSGVADTQYF
>-|TRBD1|TRBV7-9|TRBJ1-2
TGTGCCAGCAGCTTTGAGGGCAGGGGGCACTATGGCTACACCTTC
CASSFEGRGHYGYTF
>few|TRBD2|TRBV27|TRBJ2-2
TGTGCCAGCAGAAGACTAGCGGTCACCGGGGAGCTGTTTTTT
CASRRLAVTGELFF
>few|TRBD1|TRBV6-1|TRBJ1-1
TGTGCCAGCAGTGTTGACAGGGTTAACACTGAAGCTTTCTTT
CASSVDRVNTEAFF
>-|-|TRBV4-1|TRBJ1-6
TGCGCCAGCAGCCAAGATCGGGGGAGGGGGGCTAATTCACCCCTCCACTTT
CASSQDRGRGANSPLHF
>-|-|TRBV5-1|TRBJ2-2
TGCGCCAGCAGCCATCAGGGTAACACCGGGGAGCTGTTTTTT
CASSHQGNTGELFF
>few|TRBD2|TRBV7-8|TRBJ2-7
TGTGCCAGCAGGCGGACTAGCGGGGAAGGAGGCGAGCAGTACTTC
CASRRTSGEGGEQYF
>-|TRBD2|TRBV13|TRBJ2-1
TGTGCCAGCAGCAAAACAACGGGGACTAGCGAGCACATGAGCTCCTACAATGAGCAGTTCTTC
CASSKTTGTSEHMSSYNEQFF
>few|TRBD2|TRBV9|TRBJ2-5
TGTGCCAGCAGCGTGAGTAGCGGGGGGGCAGAGACCCAGTACTTC
CASSVSSGGAETQYF
>-|TRBD2|TRBV6-6|TRBJ2-3
TGTGCCAGCATCCTTGGGGGAGGGGCAGATACGCAGTATTTT
CASILGGGADTQYF